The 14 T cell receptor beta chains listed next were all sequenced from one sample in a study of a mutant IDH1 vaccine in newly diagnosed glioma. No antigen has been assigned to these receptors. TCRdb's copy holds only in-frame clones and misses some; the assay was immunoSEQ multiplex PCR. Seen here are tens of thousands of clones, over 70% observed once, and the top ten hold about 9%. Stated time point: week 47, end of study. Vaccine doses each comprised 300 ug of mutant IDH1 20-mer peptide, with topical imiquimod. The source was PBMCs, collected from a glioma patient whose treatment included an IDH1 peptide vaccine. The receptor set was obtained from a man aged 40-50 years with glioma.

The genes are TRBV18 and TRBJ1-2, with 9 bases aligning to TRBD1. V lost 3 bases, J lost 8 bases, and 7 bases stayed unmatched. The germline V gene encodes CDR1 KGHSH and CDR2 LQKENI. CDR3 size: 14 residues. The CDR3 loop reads CASSPGQGLYGYTF. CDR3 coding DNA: TGTGCCAGCTCACCGGGACAGGGATTATACGGCTACACCTTC.

CDR3 DNA sequence: TGTGCCACCAGCAGAGATCCCCGAGGAGATACGCAGTATTTT. The encoded protein is CATSRDPRGDTQYF. The chain recombines TRBV15 with TRBJ2-3; no clear D gene. This CDR3 has 14 residues. The ends were cut back, 0 bases at V and 5 bases at J, with 9 bases in the middle. Germline assignment: CDR1 LNHNV and CDR2 YYDKDF (reference sequence).

The CDR3 DNA sequence: TGCGCCAGCAGCTTGGCCGGGCTAGCGGGAGACACAGATACGCAGTATTTT. Amino acid sequence: CASSLAGLAGDTDTQYF. The chain links TRBV5-1 to TRBJ2-3, with 10 bases aligning to TRBD2. CDR1 and CDR2 (germline): SGHRS, YFSETQ. Losses at the gene ends were 0 bases for V and 2 bases for J; bases not matched to a gene: 6. The CDR3 extends over 17 amino acids.

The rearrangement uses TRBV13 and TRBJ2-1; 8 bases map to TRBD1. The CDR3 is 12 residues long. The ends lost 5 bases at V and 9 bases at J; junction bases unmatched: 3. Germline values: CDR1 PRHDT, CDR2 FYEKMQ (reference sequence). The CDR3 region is CASSRQGSEQFF. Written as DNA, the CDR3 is TGTGCCAGCAGCCGACAGGGGAGTGAGCAGTTCTTC.

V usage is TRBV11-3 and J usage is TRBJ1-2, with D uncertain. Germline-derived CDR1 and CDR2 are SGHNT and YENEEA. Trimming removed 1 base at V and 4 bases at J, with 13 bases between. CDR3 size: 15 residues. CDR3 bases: TGTGCCAGCAGCTTAGGTGGTGGGCAGCTCTATGGCTACACCTTC. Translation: CASSLGGGQLYGYTF.

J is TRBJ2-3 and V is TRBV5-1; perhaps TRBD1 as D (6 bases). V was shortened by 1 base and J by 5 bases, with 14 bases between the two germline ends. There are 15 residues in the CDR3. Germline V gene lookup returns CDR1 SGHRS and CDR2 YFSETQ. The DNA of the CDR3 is TGCGCCAGCAGCTTGACGGACAGAGCAAGAGATACGCAGTATTTT. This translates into CASSLTDRARDTQYF.

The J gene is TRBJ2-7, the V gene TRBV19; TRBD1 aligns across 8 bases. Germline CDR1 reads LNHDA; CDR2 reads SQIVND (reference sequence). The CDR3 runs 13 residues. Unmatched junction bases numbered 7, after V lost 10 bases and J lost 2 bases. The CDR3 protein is CATGQGVAYEQYF. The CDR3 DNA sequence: TGTGCCACTGGACAGGGAGTAGCCTACGAGCAGTACTTC.

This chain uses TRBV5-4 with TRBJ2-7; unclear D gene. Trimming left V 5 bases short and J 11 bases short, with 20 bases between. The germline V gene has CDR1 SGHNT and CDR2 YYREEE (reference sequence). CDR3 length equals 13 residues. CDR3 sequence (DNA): TGTGCCAGCAGTTCCAAGAGTAAGGAAGGAGAGTACTTC. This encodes CASSSKSKEGEYF.

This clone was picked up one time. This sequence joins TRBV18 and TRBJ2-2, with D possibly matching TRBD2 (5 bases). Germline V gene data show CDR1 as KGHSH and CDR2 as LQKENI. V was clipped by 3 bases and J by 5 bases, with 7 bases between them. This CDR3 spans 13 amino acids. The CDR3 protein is CASSPSETGELFF. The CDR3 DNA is TGTGCCAGCTCACCTAGCGAAACCGGGGAGCTGTTTTTT.

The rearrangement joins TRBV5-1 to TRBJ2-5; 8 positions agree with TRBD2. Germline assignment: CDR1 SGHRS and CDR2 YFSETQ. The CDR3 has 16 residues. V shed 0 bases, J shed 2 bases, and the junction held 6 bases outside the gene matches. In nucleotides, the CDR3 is TGCGCCAGCAGCTTGGGTATAGCGGGGACTCAAGAGACCCAGTACTTC. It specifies CASSLGIAGTQETQYF.

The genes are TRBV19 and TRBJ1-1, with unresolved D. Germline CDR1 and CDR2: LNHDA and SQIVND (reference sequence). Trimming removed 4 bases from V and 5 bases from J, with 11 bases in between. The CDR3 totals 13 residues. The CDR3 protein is CASSNAYRTEAFF. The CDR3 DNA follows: TGTGCCAGTAGTAACGCGTATAGGACTGAAGCTTTCTTT.

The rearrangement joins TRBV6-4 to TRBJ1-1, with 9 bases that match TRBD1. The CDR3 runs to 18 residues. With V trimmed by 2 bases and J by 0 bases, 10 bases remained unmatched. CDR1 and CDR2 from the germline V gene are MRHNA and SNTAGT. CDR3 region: CASSDPLYTGGMNTEAFF. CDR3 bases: TGTGCCAGCAGTGACCCGCTTTATACAGGGGGCATGAACACTGAAGCTTTCTTT.

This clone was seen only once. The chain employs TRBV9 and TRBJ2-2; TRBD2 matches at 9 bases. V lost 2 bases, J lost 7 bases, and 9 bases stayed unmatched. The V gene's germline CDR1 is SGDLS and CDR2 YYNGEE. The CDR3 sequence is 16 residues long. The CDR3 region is CASSVEVAGEGGELFF. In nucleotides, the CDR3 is TGTGCCAGCAGCGTGGAGGTAGCGGGAGAAGGCGGGGAGCTGTTTTTT.

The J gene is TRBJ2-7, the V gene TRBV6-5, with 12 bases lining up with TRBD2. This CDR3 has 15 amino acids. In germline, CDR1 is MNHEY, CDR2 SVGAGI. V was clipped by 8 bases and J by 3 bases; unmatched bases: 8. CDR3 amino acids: CASRTSGNSYYEQYF. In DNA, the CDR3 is TGTGCCAGCCGGACTAGCGGGAACTCCTACTACGAGCAGTACTTC.